What follows are 27 T cell receptor beta chains derived from one specimen sequenced in a study of PD-L1 blockade in urothelial cancer. As to time point: peripheral blood 6 weeks after treatment start. Clones were read by immunoSEQ multiplex PCR, and TCRdb kept only the in-frame ones, dropping some. This table holds some 39,000 clones, approximately 85% found once. The source was PBMCs, collected around atezolizumab (anti-PD-L1) treatment. These receptors all stem from a man in his sixties or seventies with urothelial cancer.

This rearrangement joins TRBV28 to TRBJ1-5, with 9 bases matching TRBD1. CDR1 and CDR2 (germline): MDHEN, SYDVKM. The CDR3 loop spans 19 amino acids. The V and J ends lost 2 bases and 5 bases, in that order; junction bases with no gene match: 16. The CDR3 DNA follows: TGTGCCAGCAGTTTAAGGTTTGGTTATTGGGGACAGGGCGATCAGCCCCAGCATTTT. Translating it yields CASSLRFGYWGQGDQPQHF.

The chain links TRBV6-1 to TRBJ2-3, with 10 positions matching TRBD2. The CDR3 covers 15 residues. V lost 4 bases to trimming and J lost 4 bases; unmatched junction nucleotides: 5. CDR1 and CDR2 (germline): MNHNS, SASEGT. CDR3 in amino acids: CASSVLAGWADTQYF. As DNA, the CDR3 is TGTGCCAGCAGTGTACTAGCGGGATGGGCAGATACGCAGTATTTT.

The V and J genes are TRBV10-3 and TRBJ2-3, with D hard to call. V lost 5 bases and J 5 bases, leaving 5 bases between the germline ends. In germline, CDR1 is ENHRY, CDR2 SYGVKD. The CDR3 is 11 amino acids. The CDR3 here is CAISLGDTQYF. CDR3 DNA: TGTGCCATCAGTCTAGGAGATACGCAGTATTTT.

The rearrangement uses TRBV19 and TRBJ1-4, with D tentatively TRBD1 (5 bases). V lost 6 bases and J lost 7, with 15 bases in between. CDR1 is LNHDA and CDR2 is SQIVND in the germline V gene (reference sequence). CDR3 length: 14 residues. CDR3 DNA sequence: TGTGCCAGTAGACCTCTCGCGGGGGGTGAAAAACTGTTTTTT. It yields the protein CASRPLAGGEKLFF.

In this sample, this clone turned up once. The rearrangement joins TRBV18 to TRBJ1-2; D is uncertain. The CDR3 is 15 residues long. Trimming took 0 bases from V and 1 from J, leaving 9 bases between them. Germline V CDR1 and CDR2: KGHSH, LQKENI. CDR3 sequence reads: CASSPPAGINYGYTF. The CDR3 DNA follows: TGTGCCAGCTCACCACCAGCAGGAATTAACTATGGCTACACCTTC. The complete variable domain, with remaining parts taken from reference TRBV18 and TRBJ1-2, reads NAGVMQNPRHLVRRRGQEARLRCSPMKGHSHVYWYRQLPEEGLKFMVYLQKENIIDESGMPKERFSAEFPKEGPSILRIQQVVRGDSAAYFCASSPPAGINYGYTFGSGTRLTVV.

The CDR3 sequence: CASSESGTGVDKLFF. The CDR3 DNA reads as TGTGCCAGCAGTGAATCCGGGACAGGGGTAGACAAACTGTTTTTT. The V call is TRBV25-1, the J call TRBJ1-4; 10 nucleotides match TRBD1. V lost 1 base and J lost 11; bases outside the gene matches: 7. The CDR3 loop spans 15 amino acids. Germline lookup yields CDR1 MGHDK and CDR2 SYGVNS.

Note on this clone: Given the absence of the conserved phenylalanine or tryptophan at the CDR3 end, a read error is likely. The limits of the CDR3 on the DNA are not certain, so only TCRdb's listed CDR3 is given. This chain links TRBV6-5 with TRBJ1-1; the tabulated D call, TRBD1, remains unverified against the DNA. Germline V gene sequence: CDR1 MNHEY, CDR2 SVGAGI. Both ends counted, the CDR3 spans 13 residues. CDR3 sequence reads: CASSNPGQRYGSV.

This rearrangement joins TRBV30 to TRBJ2-3; tentative D call: TRBD1 (5 bases). Germline CDR1 is GTSNPN and CDR2 is SVGIG (reference sequence). The germline V and J ends were trimmed by 5 bases and 4 bases, with 7 bases remaining between them. This CDR3 is built from 11 residues. DNA of the CDR3: TGTGCCTGGGGCAGGGCAGATACGCAGTATTTT. Translation gives CAWGRADTQYF.

The chain carries TRBV6-1 and TRBJ1-4; D is perhaps TRBD1 (6 bases). Trimming left V 8 bases short and J 3 bases short, with 13 bases between. This CDR3 has 14 amino acids. The germline CDR1 and CDR2 sequences are MNHNS and SASEGT. The CDR3 is CASGGGAANEKLFF. CDR3 DNA: TGTGCCAGCGGGGGGGGCGCGGCTAATGAAAAACTGTTTTTT.

This clone was seen once. The V gene is TRBV6-1, the J gene TRBJ2-1, with 13 bases identical to TRBD2. This CDR3 is built from 15 residues. Germline CDR1 MNHNS, CDR2 SASEGT. V shed 6 bases and J 8 bases; nucleotides not matched to a gene: 7. CDR3: CASRTWTSGSYEQFF. CDR3 nucleotides: TGTGCCAGCAGGACCTGGACTAGCGGGAGCTATGAGCAGTTCTTC.

The V call is TRBV10-1, the J call TRBJ2-1; TRBD2 matches 11 bases. Trimming removed 0 bases from V and 6 bases from J; junction bases left unmatched: 4. Per the germline V gene, CDR1 is WNHNN and CDR2 is SYGVQD (reference sequence). The CDR3 is made up of 16 amino acids. The CDR3 here is CASSESIAGGINEQFF. The CDR3 DNA sequence: TGCGCCAGCAGTGAGTCGATAGCGGGAGGGATCAATGAGCAGTTCTTC.

As for this clone: An end of the junction differs from the germline gene, which may be a read error. The J gene is TRBJ1-2, the V gene TRBV2, with D possibly matching TRBD1 (6 bases). CDR1 and CDR2 from the germline V gene are SNHLY and FYNNEI. This CDR3 spans 14 amino acids. The CDR3 DNA reads as TGTGCCAGCAGCGAAGGGGACACCACGGGCGGCTACACCTTC. As protein: CASSEGDTTGGYTF.

V gene TRBV5-6 combines with J gene TRBJ1-1; 9 positions match TRBD1. The germline CDR1 and CDR2 sequences are SGHDT and YYEEEE. The CDR3 is made up of 15 amino acids. V was pared by 3 bases and J by 1 base, with 4 bases of the junction left unmatched. CDR3 DNA sequence: TGTGCCAGCAGCTGGGGGACAGGGAAGAACACTGAAGCTTTCTTT. Its protein product is CASSWGTGKNTEAFF.

The chain carries TRBV5-1 and TRBJ2-7; 9 positions agree with TRBD1. The ends lost 7 bases at V and 1 base at J; junction bases unmatched: 9. CDR3 length equals 15 residues. In germline, CDR1 is SGHRS, CDR2 YFSETQ. DNA of the CDR3: TGCGCCAGCCGCCAAGGGACAGGGTATTCCTACGAGCAGTACTTC. Protein product: CASRQGTGYSYEQYF.

CDR3: CASSVTAGPGELFF. In DNA form, the CDR3 reads TGTGCCAGCAGCGTTACAGCGGGTCCCGGGGAGCTGTTTTTT. The chain is built from TRBV9 and TRBJ2-2, with D perhaps matching TRBD2 (6 bases). The V gene lost 2 bases and the J gene lost 6 bases, with 11 bases spanning the gap. This CDR3 region has 14 residues. In germline, CDR1 is SGDLS, CDR2 YYNGEE.

The J gene is TRBJ2-7, the V gene TRBV5-1; D not resolved. The CDR3 has 14 amino acids. Germline V gene data show CDR1 as SGHRS and CDR2 as YFSETQ. V lost 4 bases to trimming and J lost 0 bases, with 11 bases between them. CDR3 coding DNA: TGCGCCAGCAGCCCTGACACTTTCTCCTACGAGCAGTACTTC. Protein: CASSPDTFSYEQYF.

V is TRBV5-1 and J is TRBJ1-2; 8 nucleotides line up with TRBD1. The V segment lost 4 bases and the J segment 4 bases; nucleotides outside the gene matches: 6. CDR1 is SGHRS, CDR2 YFSETQ, per germline. The CDR3 has 14 residues. CDR3 region: CASSPQGGSYGYTF. In DNA form, the CDR3 reads TGCGCCAGCAGCCCACAGGGGGGAAGCTATGGCTACACCTTC.

The gene calls are TRBV19 and TRBJ1-2; 7 bases match TRBD1. V dropped 9 bases and J dropped 2; count of bases not matched to a gene: 9. Germline V CDR1 and CDR2: LNHDA, SQIVND (reference sequence). CDR3 length equals 14 residues. This CDR3 reads CASIGTVENYGYTF. The CDR3 DNA reads as TGTGCCAGCATTGGGACAGTTGAAAACTATGGCTACACCTTC.

The V call is TRBV4-1, the J call TRBJ2-5; D may be TRBD2 (5 bases). Trimming cost V 1 base and J 4 bases, with 19 bases left between them. Germline CDR1 and CDR2: MGHRA and YSYEKL. This CDR3 has 17 amino acids. CDR3 region: CASSQGWVPGWVETQYF. Written as DNA, the CDR3 is TGCGCCAGCAGCCAAGGGTGGGTTCCGGGATGGGTAGAGACCCAGTACTTC.

The chain links TRBV5-1 to TRBJ1-1; D is perhaps TRBD1 (6 bases). The CDR3 has 14 residues. Germline V gives CDR1 SGHRS, CDR2 YFSETQ. Trimming pared 3 bases from V and 0 bases from J, leaving 9 bases between. CDR3 in amino acids: CASSSTGVNTEAFF. CDR3 in DNA: TGCGCCAGCAGCTCGACAGGAGTGAACACTGAAGCTTTCTTT.

The V call is TRBV7-9, the J call TRBJ2-2; D perhaps matches TRBD1 (5 bases). Deletions cut 4 bases from V and 6 bases from J, with 18 bases between. Germline V gene data show CDR1 as SEHNR and CDR2 as FQNEAQ (reference sequence). CDR3 size: 16 residues. The CDR3 reads CASSSGIQGRPGELFF. The DNA of the CDR3 is TGTGCCAGCAGCTCAGGGATCCAGGGAAGGCCCGGGGAGCTGTTTTTT. Full variable domain (missing parts from reference TRBV7-9 and TRBJ2-2): DTGVSQNPRHKITKRGQNVTFRCDPISEHNRLYWYRQTLGQGPEFLTYFQNEAQLEKSRLLSDRFSAERPKGSFSTLEIQRTEQGDSAMYLCASSSGIQGRPGELFFGEGSRLTVL.

The chain couples TRBV5-1 to TRBJ2-7; possible D gene TRBD1, 5 bases. This CDR3 has 13 residues. Germline CDR1 and CDR2: SGHRS and YFSETQ. V lost 5 bases and J 4 bases, leaving 13 bases between the germline ends. The CDR3 here is CASRGLQLYEQYF. CDR3 nucleotide sequence: TGCGCCAGCAGGGGGCTACAGCTTTACGAGCAGTACTTC.

The CDR3 loop reads CASSQVGNTDTQYF. Written as DNA, the CDR3 is TGTGCCAGCAGCCAAGTCGGGAACACAGATACGCAGTATTTT. This chain links TRBV4-2 with TRBJ2-3, with D tentatively TRBD2 (5 bases). The V end lost 1 base, the J end lost 2 bases, and 7 bases lay between the germline ends. Looked up from germline, CDR1 is LGHNA and CDR2 is YNFKEQ. The CDR3 is made up of 14 amino acids.

A single count supports this clone. The chain has TRBV7-2 and TRBJ1-2; D is uncertain. The V end lost 1 base, the J end lost 2 bases, and 11 bases lay between the germline ends. The CDR3 spans 15 residues. Germline V gene lookup returns CDR1 SGHTA and CDR2 FQGNSA. CDR3 amino acids: CASSLDGGRNYGYTF. The CDR3 bases are TGTGCCAGCAGCTTAGATGGCGGGCGCAACTATGGCTACACCTTC.

The genes are TRBV5-1 and TRBJ2-1, with 12 nucleotides matching TRBD2. There are 16 residues in the CDR3. V trimming: 4 bases; J trimming: 8 bases; junction bases outside the gene matches: 10. CDR1 SGHRS and CDR2 YFSETQ come from the germline V gene. The DNA of the CDR3 is TGCGCCAGCAGCCCGGGACTAGCGGGCGCTAGGGATGAGCAGTTCTTC. Its protein is CASSPGLAGARDEQFF. Filled out from reference TRBV5-1 and TRBJ2-1, the complete variable domain reads KAGVTQTPRYLIKTRGQQVTLSCSPISGHRSVSWYQQTPGQGLQFLFEYFSETQRNKGNFPGRFSGRQFSNSRSEMNVSTLELGDSALYLCASSPGLAGARDEQFFGPGTRLTVL.

The chain combines TRBV5-4 with TRBJ2-5, with a possible D match to TRBD1 (6 bases). Looked up from germline, CDR1 is SGHNT and CDR2 is YYREEE (reference sequence). The CDR3 has 14 amino acids. The ends were cut back, 4 bases at V and 0 bases at J, with 10 bases in the middle. The CDR3, as DNA: TGTGCCAGCAGCCCGGACAGAAACCAAGAGACCCAGTACTTC. Its protein is CASSPDRNQETQYF.

This rearrangement joins TRBV19 to TRBJ2-7, with 8 bases fitting TRBD1. Germline V gives CDR1 LNHDA, CDR2 SQIVND (reference sequence). Trimming took 3 bases from V and 2 from J; bases not matched to a gene: 9. The CDR3 covers 16 residues. The chain's CDR3 is CASSISGGTGPYEQYF. The CDR3 nucleotides read TGTGCCAGTAGTATCAGCGGCGGGACAGGACCCTACGAGCAGTACTTC.